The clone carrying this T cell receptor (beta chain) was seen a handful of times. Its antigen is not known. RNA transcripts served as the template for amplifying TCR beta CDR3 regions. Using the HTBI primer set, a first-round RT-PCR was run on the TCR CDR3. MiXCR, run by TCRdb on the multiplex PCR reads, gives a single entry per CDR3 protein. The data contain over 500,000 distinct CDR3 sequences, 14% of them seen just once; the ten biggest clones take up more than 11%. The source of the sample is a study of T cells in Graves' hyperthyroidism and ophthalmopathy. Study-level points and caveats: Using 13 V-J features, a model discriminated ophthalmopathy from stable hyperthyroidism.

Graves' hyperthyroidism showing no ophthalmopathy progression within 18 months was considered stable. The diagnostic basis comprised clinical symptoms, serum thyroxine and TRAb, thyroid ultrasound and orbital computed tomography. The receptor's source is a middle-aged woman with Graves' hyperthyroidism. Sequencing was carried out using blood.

DNA of the CDR3: TGCAGTGCTAGAGATCCCAGGATCAACACTGAAGCTTTCTTT. Protein: CSARDPRINTEAFF. The rearrangement uses TRBV20-1 and TRBJ1-1, with D unresolved. CDR1 DFQATT and CDR2 SNEGSKA come from the germline V gene (reference sequence). Trimming took 0 bases from V and 2 from J, leaving 10 bases between them. CDR3 length: 14 residues.